The 8 T cell receptor beta chains presented below share a single source sample, sequenced in a study of T cells after posttransplantation cyclophosphamide. Some clones are missing from TCRdb's copy, which holds only in-frame ones; the method was immunoSEQ multiplex PCR. This sample shows some 37,000 clones and no singletons; 0.95% to 1.5% rests with the ten largest. The sequenced material came from PBMCs. These receptors all stem from a girl aged 5-17 years in good health, CMV-negative, and a related stem cell transplant donor.

This clone was detected only a few times. V is TRBV2 and J is TRBJ1-2, with D maybe TRBD1 (5 bases). Germline CDR1 is SNHLY and CDR2 is FYNNEI. CDR3 size: 13 residues. Trimming removed 6 bases at V and 0 bases at J, with 8 bases between. The CDR3 here is CASSETANYGYTF. CDR3 DNA sequence: TGTGCCAGCAGCGAGACAGCTAACTATGGCTACACCTTC.

This clone appeared many times. V is TRBV14 and J is TRBJ2-1, with D possibly matching TRBD1 (5 bases). The germline V and J ends were trimmed by 0 bases and 0 bases, with 18 bases remaining between them. This CDR3 is built from 19 residues. From germline, CDR1 is SGHDN and CDR2 FVKESK. CDR3 sequence reads: CASSQERSDSLSSYNEQFF. The CDR3 nucleotides read TGTGCCAGCAGCCAAGAGAGGTCAGACAGCCTTAGCTCCTACAATGAGCAGTTCTTC.

Only a few counts were recorded for this clone. V gene TRBV30 combines with J gene TRBJ2-1; 9 positions match TRBD1. This CDR3 has 20 amino acids. Per germline, CDR1 GTSNPN and CDR2 SVGIG (reference sequence). Trimming cost V 1 base and J 4 bases; bases outside gene matches: 20. In DNA, the CDR3 is TGTGCCTGGAGTGGGACGGGACAGGGAGATTTCTGGGCCCTATACAATGAGCAGTTCTTC. Translating gives CAWSGTGQGDFWALYNEQFF.

This clone was recorded at least ten times. The chain uses TRBV2 and TRBJ1-3; no reliable D call. Trimming removed 6 bases from V and 4 bases from J, with 10 bases in between. This CDR3 has 13 amino acids. Germline V lookup: CDR1 SNHLY, CDR2 FYNNEI. CDR3 in amino acids: CASSAGVGNTIYF. CDR3 in DNA: TGTGCCAGCAGCGCCGGGGTGGGAAACACCATATATTTT. The full variable domain, rest sourced from reference TRBV2 and TRBJ1-3, is EPEVTQTPSHQVTQMGQEVILRCVPISNHLYFYWYRQILGQKVEFLVSFYNNEISEKSEIFDDQFSVERPDGSNFTLKIRSTKLEDSAMYFCASSAGVGNTIYFGEGSWLTVV.

This clone was seen many times. The rearrangement uses TRBV7-9 and TRBJ1-4; 7 bases align to TRBD1. The CDR3 sequence is 13 residues long. V gave up 10 bases and J gave up 4 bases; unmatched junction bases: 6. Germline CDR1 SEHNR, CDR2 FQNEAQ (reference sequence). The CDR3 loop reads CAIQGPNNEKLFF. The CDR3 coding sequence is TGTGCCATACAGGGGCCTAATAATGAAAAACTGTTTTTT.

A few counts support this clone. The gene calls are TRBV5-6 and TRBJ1-6; TRBD1 aligns across 11 bases. V shed 4 bases and J 10 bases; nucleotides not matched to a gene: 4. CDR3 length equals 14 residues. Germline lookup yields CDR1 SGHDT and CDR2 YYEEEE. CDR3 region: CASSAGTGGSPLHF. CDR3 in DNA: TGTGCCAGCAGCGCGGGGACAGGGGGATCACCCCTCCACTTT. The full variable domain, completed using reference TRBV5-6 and TRBJ1-6, is DAGVTQSPTHLIKTRGQQVTLRCSPKSGHDTVSWYQQALGQGPQFIFQYYEEEERQRGNFPDRFSGHQFPNYSSELNVNALLLGDSALYLCASSAGTGGSPLHFGNGTRLTVT.

This clone has a handful of counts. V and J are TRBV18 and TRBJ2-3, with 8 bases aligning to TRBD2. The V gene's germline CDR1 is KGHSH and CDR2 LQKENI. V was pared by 3 bases and J by 2 bases, with 13 bases of the junction left unmatched. This CDR3 is built from 18 residues. DNA of the CDR3: TGTGCCAGCTCACCTTACCTGGCCGGGACTAGTAACACAGATACGCAGTATTTT. Translated, it gives CASSPYLAGTSNTDTQYF. Full variable domain (missing parts from reference TRBV18 and TRBJ2-3): NAGVMQNPRHLVRRRGQEARLRCSPMKGHSHVYWYRQLPEEGLKFMVYLQKENIIDESGMPKERFSAEFPKEGPSILRIQQVVRGDSAAYFCASSPYLAGTSNTDTQYFGPGTRLTVL.

The chain is built from TRBV2 and TRBJ1-1; D is unclear. Germline V CDR1 and CDR2: SNHLY, FYNNEI. The germline V and J ends were trimmed by 6 bases and 4 bases, with 9 bases remaining between them. The CDR3 has 12 residues. The chain's CDR3 is CASRVLGTEAFF. The CDR3, as DNA: TGTGCCAGCAGAGTACTTGGCACTGAAGCTTTCTTT.